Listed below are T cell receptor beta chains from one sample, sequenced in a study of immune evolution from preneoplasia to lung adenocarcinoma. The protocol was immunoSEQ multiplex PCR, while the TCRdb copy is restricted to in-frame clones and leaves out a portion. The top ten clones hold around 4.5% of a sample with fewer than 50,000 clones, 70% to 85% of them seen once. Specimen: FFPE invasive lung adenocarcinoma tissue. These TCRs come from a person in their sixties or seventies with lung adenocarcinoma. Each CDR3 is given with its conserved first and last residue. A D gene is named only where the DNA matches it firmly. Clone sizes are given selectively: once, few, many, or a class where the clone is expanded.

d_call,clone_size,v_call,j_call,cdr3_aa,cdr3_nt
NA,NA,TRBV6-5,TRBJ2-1,CASSYLGGGSDEQFF,TGTGCCAGCAGTTACCTAGGTGGGGGTTCGGATGAGCAGTTCTTC
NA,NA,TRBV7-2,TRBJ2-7,CASSFNSYEQYF,TGTGCCAGCAGCTTCAACTCCTACGAGCAGTACTTC
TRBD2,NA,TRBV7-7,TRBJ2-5,CASSLSGRGQETQYF,TGTGCCAGCAGTCTTAGCGGGAGAGGCCAAGAGACCCAGTACTTC
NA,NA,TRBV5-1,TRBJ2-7,CASSLGGILLDEQYF,TGCGCCAGCAGCTTGGGCGGGATCCTATTAGACGAGCAGTACTTC
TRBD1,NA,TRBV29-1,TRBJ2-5,CSVRRQGTSRETQYF,TGCAGCGTTAGGAGACAGGGGACATCACGAGAGACCCAGTACTTC
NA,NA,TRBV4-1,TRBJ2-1,CASSQAPNEQFF,TGCGCCAGCAGCCAAGCCCCGAATGAGCAGTTCTTC
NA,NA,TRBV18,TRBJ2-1,CASSPPGPGGDEQFF,TGTGCCAGCTCACCACCTGGGCCGGGTGGGGATGAGCAGTTCTTC
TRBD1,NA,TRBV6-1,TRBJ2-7,CALKQWDRVREQYF,TGTGCCTTAAAGCAGTGGGACAGGGTGCGCGAGCAGTACTTC
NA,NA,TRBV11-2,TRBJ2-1,CASSLGGSNEQFF,TGTGCCAGCAGCTTAGGGGGGAGCAATGAGCAGTTCTTC
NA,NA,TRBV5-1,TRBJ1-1,CASSQDLHTEAFF,TGCGCCAGCAGCCAAGACCTCCACACTGAAGCTTTCTTT
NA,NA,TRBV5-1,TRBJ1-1,CASSIGQRGTEAFF,TGCGCCAGCAGCATCGGACAGCGGGGCACTGAAGCTTTCTTT
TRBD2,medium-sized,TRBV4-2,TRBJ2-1,CASSQIFGGRGSYNEQFF,TGTGCCAGCAGCCAAATATTCGGCGGGAGGGGCTCCTACAATGAGCAGTTCTTC
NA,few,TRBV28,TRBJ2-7,CASKSGSSYEQYF,TGTGCCAGCAAGAGCGGAAGCTCCTACGAGCAGTACTTC
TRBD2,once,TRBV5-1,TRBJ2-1,CASSQGTSGTNNEQFF,TGCGCCAGCAGCCAAGGGACTAGCGGGACAAACAATGAGCAGTTCTTC
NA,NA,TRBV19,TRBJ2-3,CASSILKSDTQYF,TGTGCCAGTAGTATCCTAAAGTCAGATACGCAGTATTTT
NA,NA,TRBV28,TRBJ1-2,CASSPGGIGKGNGYTF,TGTGCCAGCAGCCCGGGGGGGATTGGGAAGGGAAATGGCTACACCTTC
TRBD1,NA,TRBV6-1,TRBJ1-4,CASSTGGRRNEKLFF,TGTGCCAGCAGCACAGGGGGCCGGCGTAATGAAAAACTGTTTTTT
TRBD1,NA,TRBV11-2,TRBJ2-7,CASSTHRGGSYEQYF,TGTGCCAGCAGCACTCACAGGGGCGGTTCCTACGAGCAGTACTTC
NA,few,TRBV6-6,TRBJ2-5,CASTATAETQYF,TGTGCCAGCACCGCAACCGCGGAGACCCAGTACTTC
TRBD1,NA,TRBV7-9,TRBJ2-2,CASSQFGTVKTGELFF,TGTGCCAGCAGCCAGTTCGGGACAGTTAAAACCGGGGAGCTGTTTTTT
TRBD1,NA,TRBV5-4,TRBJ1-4,CASSQDRSNEKLFF,TGTGCCAGCAGCCAGGACAGGTCTAATGAAAAACTGTTTTTT
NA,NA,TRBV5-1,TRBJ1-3,CASSLIGQTSGNTIYF,TGCGCCAGCAGCTTGATCGGACAGACCTCTGGAAACACCATATATTTT
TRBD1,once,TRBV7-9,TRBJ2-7,CASSLVTGQGYEQYF,TGTGCCAGCAGCTTAGTTACGGGACAGGGATACGAGCAGTACTTC
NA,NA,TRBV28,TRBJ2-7,CASSSGDKLIYEQYF,TGTGCCAGCAGTTCTGGGGACAAGCTGATCTACGAGCAGTACTTC
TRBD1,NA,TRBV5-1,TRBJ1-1,CASSATGGEGTEAFF,TGCGCCAGCAGCGCGACAGGGGGCGAAGGCACTGAAGCTTTCTTT
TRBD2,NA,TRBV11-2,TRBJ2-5,CASSLRREGETQYF,TGTGCCAGCAGCTTACGTCGGGAGGGAGAGACCCAGTACTTC
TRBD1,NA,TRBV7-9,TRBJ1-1,CASSYGTGFSTEAFF,TGTGCCAGCAGCTACGGGACAGGGTTTAGCACTGAAGCTTTCTTT
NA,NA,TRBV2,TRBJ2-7,CASSARLVLYEQYF,TGTGCCAGCAGTGCTAGACTAGTCCTCTACGAGCAGTACTTC
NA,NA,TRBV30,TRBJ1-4,CAWGGTGEKLFF,TGTGCCTGGGGGGGGACGGGTGAAAAACTGTTTTTT
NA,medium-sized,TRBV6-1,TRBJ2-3,CASSEVTISVYF,TGTGCCAGCAGTGAGGTGACTATATCCGTGTATTTT
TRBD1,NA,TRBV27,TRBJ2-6,CASSLGDSSGANVLTF,TGTGCCAGCAGTTTAGGGGACAGCTCTGGGGCCAACGTCCTGACTTTC
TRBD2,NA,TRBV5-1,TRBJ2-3,CASSVAGFTDTQYF,TGCGCCAGCAGCGTAGCGGGTTTCACAGATACGCAGTATTTT
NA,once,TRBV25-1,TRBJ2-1,CASGSGTQAYNEQFF,TGTGCCAGCGGGTCCGGGACACAAGCTTACAATGAGCAGTTCTTC
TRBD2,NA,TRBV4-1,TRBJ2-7,CASSPASGTYEQYF,TGCGCCAGCAGCCCTGCTAGCGGGACCTACGAGCAGTACTTC
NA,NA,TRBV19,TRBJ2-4,CASSWLTTMEAKNIQYF,TGTGCCAGTAGCTGGTTGACAACGATGGAGGCCAAAAACATTCAGTACTTC
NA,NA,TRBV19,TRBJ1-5,CASSIDLDEPQHF,TGTGCCAGTAGTATCGACTTAGATGAGCCCCAGCATTTT